This T cell receptor (beta chain) is from a study of T cell repertoires in cytomegalovirus infection. In the study overall: CMV epitopes that were recently identified and HLA-C-restricted were used alongside well-studied HLA-B-restricted ones. Matching HLA type and CMV infection were both indicated by public TCR beta signatures. Study results and limitations: Of the TCR beta families, the public ones yielded a cumulative frequency that identified carriers of CMV plus the relevant HLA. Within the response measured ex vivo, HLA-C-restricted CMV-specific TCR beta clonotypes were dominant.

TCRdb passed the reads through MiXCR, listing each CDR3 protein once. Among approximately 110,000 distinct CDR3 sequences listed, roughly 41% were seen once. On this clonotype: Its target is not known.

CDR3 size: 12 residues. CDR1 and CDR2 from the germline V gene are SGHTA and FQGNSA. V was pared by 5 bases and J by 4 bases, with 8 bases between. Specimen: CD8+ T cells from cultured PBMCs, collected from culture after CMV antigen stimulation. J is TRBJ1-1 and V is TRBV7-2; D is unclear. The sequence was collected from a human donor in good health (CMV status not recorded). Some clones in this sample may be carry-over from other donors' samples. As DNA, the CDR3 is TGTGCCAGCAGCCTCGAAGTCACTGAAGCTTTCTTT. Translating it yields CASSLEVTEAFF.